Listed here is a single T cell receptor beta chain. Clones were read by immunoSEQ multiplex PCR, and TCRdb kept only the in-frame ones, dropping some. The sample records fewer than 850,000 clones, about 96% being singletons. This entry is derived from a study of shared clonotypes between healthy human individuals. The CDR3 is 16 residues long. Germline V gene sequence: CDR1 MGHRA, CDR2 YSYEKL. Trimming cost V 1 base and J 3 bases; bases outside gene matches: 6. The naive CD8 fraction comprised CD45RO-negative cells positively selected for CCR7 and excluded terminally differentiated effector memory CD45RA+ cells.

The V and J genes are TRBV4-1 and TRBJ2-5, with 9 positions matching TRBD2. This TCR was recovered from a man aged 30-40 years in good health. Sequencing was carried out using naive CD8+ T cells sorted from blood. The DNA for the CDR3 is TGCGCCAGCAGCCAAGGGTTAGCGGGAGTTGAAGAGACCCAGTACTTC. It codes for CASSQGLAGVEETQYF.